The 23 T cell receptor beta chains listed next were all sequenced from one sample in a study of blood T cell repertoires in COVID-19. Some clones are missing from TCRdb's copy, which holds only in-frame ones; the method was immunoSEQ multiplex PCR. The sample contains under 150,000 clones, 85% of which appear only once. Sequencing used peripheral blood. The receptors originated from a human donor in a cohort sampled during active COVID-19.

This clone was counted a few times. This chain uses TRBV2 with TRBJ1-3, with 9 bases matching TRBD1. Germline V lookup: CDR1 SNHLY, CDR2 FYNNEI. After removal of 6 bases from V and 6 bases from J, the junction contained 6 bases not matched to a gene. This CDR3 region has 14 residues. CDR3 sequence reads: CASRWDRDENTIYF. Here the CDR3 DNA reads TGTGCCAGCAGGTGGGACAGGGATGAAAACACCATATATTTT.

The CDR3 DNA sequence: TGTGCCAGCAGCAACGACAGGGTGACTGGAAACACCATATATTTT. Translated, it gives CASSNDRVTGNTIYF. The genes are TRBV6-5 and TRBJ1-3, with 7 bases lining up with TRBD1. The CDR3 covers 15 residues. V lost 6 bases, J lost 2 bases, and 7 bases stayed unmatched. The germline gives CDR1 MNHEY, CDR2 SVGAGI.

V gene TRBV12-3 or TRBV12-4 combines with J gene TRBJ2-1; D gene uncertain. The CDR3 consists of 11 residues. The germline V and J ends were trimmed by 6 bases and 10 bases, with 10 bases remaining between them. CDR3 amino acids: CASSHGAEQFF. The CDR3 DNA reads TGTGCCAGCAGCCACGGTGCGGAGCAGTTCTTC.

This clone came up once. This sequence joins TRBV6-1 and TRBJ2-6; TRBD1 is a possible D gene (6 bases). Germline lookup yields CDR1 MNHNS and CDR2 SASEGT. The CDR3 is made up of 16 amino acids. V lost 4 bases to trimming and J lost 0 bases, with 10 bases between them. Here the CDR3 reads CASSGRTVSGANVLTF. The CDR3 coding sequence is TGTGCCAGCAGTGGAAGGACAGTCTCTGGGGCCAACGTCCTGACTTTC.

This chain links TRBV7-3 with TRBJ1-1; TRBD1 is a possible D gene (6 bases). V lost 4 bases and J 6 bases, leaving 12 bases between the germline ends. Germline lookup yields CDR1 SGHTA and CDR2 FQGTGA. The CDR3 has 13 amino acids. The CDR3 coding sequence is TGTGCCAGCAGCTCCCTTGCAGGGGCTGAAGCTTTCTTT. Amino acid sequence: CASSSLAGAEAFF.

V is TRBV7-8 and J is TRBJ2-3, with D possibly being TRBD1 (6 bases). The CDR3 totals 16 residues. The germline gives CDR1 SGHVS, CDR2 FQNEAQ. Trimming removed 0 bases at V and 1 base at J, with 11 bases between. CDR3 in amino acids: CASSLAVRGGTDTQYF. The CDR3 DNA reads as TGTGCCAGCAGCTTAGCTGTCAGGGGAGGCACAGATACGCAGTATTTT.

The chain uses TRBV19 and TRBJ1-5; 10 nucleotides match TRBD1. V gave up 10 bases and J gave up 2 bases; unmatched junction bases: 5. The CDR3 runs to 14 residues. CDR1 and CDR2 (germline): LNHDA, SQIVND (reference sequence). The CDR3 sequence is CATWGQGRNQPQHF. Here the CDR3 DNA reads TGTGCCACCTGGGGACAGGGGCGCAATCAGCCCCAGCATTTT. Combining the CDR3 with reference TRBV19 and TRBJ1-5 gives the whole variable domain DGGITQSPKYLFRKEGQNVTLSCEQNLNHDAMYWYRQDPGQGLRLIYYSQIVNDFQKGDIAEGYSVSREKKESFPLTVTSAQKNPTAFYLCATWGQGRNQPQHFGDGTRLSIL.

V gene TRBV19 combines with J gene TRBJ2-2; 7 positions match TRBD1. V lost 3 bases, J lost 7 bases, and 8 bases stayed unmatched. The CDR3 loop spans 15 amino acids. Germline-derived CDR1 and CDR2 are LNHDA and SQIVND (reference sequence). DNA for the CDR3: TGTGCCAGTAGTATTCTCCGACAGGGTGGCGGGGAGCTGTTTTTT. Amino acids: CASSILRQGGGELFF.

This clone was detected only a few times. The chain combines TRBV29-1 with TRBJ1-1; the match to TRBD1 covers 9 bases. V dropped 6 bases and J dropped 8; count of bases not matched to a gene: 10. Germline values: CDR1 SQVTM, CDR2 ANQGSEA. The CDR3 is 13 residues long. CDR3 residues: CSVIPGQGGEAFF. The CDR3 region has the DNA TGCAGCGTGATTCCGGGACAGGGTGGGGAAGCTTTCTTT.

This rearrangement joins TRBV27 to TRBJ2-7; 8 bases are shared with TRBD1. CDR1 and CDR2 from the germline V gene are MNHEY and SMNVEV (reference sequence). V gave up 5 bases and J gave up 3 bases; unmatched junction bases: 9. The CDR3 spans 15 residues. CDR3 DNA sequence: TGTGCCAGCAGTATGCAGACAGGGGACTTCTACGAGCAGTACTTC. It yields the protein CASSMQTGDFYEQYF.

This clone has only one observation. The V gene is TRBV7-6, the J gene TRBJ2-7; 8 nucleotides align to TRBD1. Per the germline V gene, CDR1 is SGHVS and CDR2 is FNYEAQ. The V gene end was trimmed by 5 bases and the J gene end by 4 bases; junction bases not matched to a gene: 4. The CDR3 runs to 13 residues. This CDR3 is CASSTNRGYEQYF. CDR3 DNA: TGTGCCAGCAGCACCAACAGGGGGTACGAGCAGTACTTC.

The gene calls are TRBV30 and TRBJ2-7, with 9 positions matching TRBD1. V lost 2 bases and J lost 7; bases outside the gene matches: 6. The CDR3 runs 13 residues. Germline loops: CDR1 GTSNPN, CDR2 SVGIG (reference sequence). The CDR3 region has the DNA TGTGCCTGGAGTCGCGGGACAGGGCAGGAGCAGTACTTC. This sequence encodes CAWSRGTGQEQYF.

The V call is TRBV3-1 (or the pseudogene TRBV3-2), the J call TRBJ1-2; D is possibly TRBD1 (6 bases). The CDR3 has 16 residues. Trimming pared 1 base from V and 7 bases from J, leaving 19 bases between. Germline V gene data show CDR1 as LGHDT and CDR2 as YNNKEL (reference sequence). CDR3 in DNA: TGTGCCAGCAGCCAAGTTAGGGGGGGCGCATGGAGTGGCTACACCTTC. Its translation: CASSQVRGGAWSGYTF.

This chain connects TRBV27 to TRBJ1-1; D is ambiguous. The CDR3 is 17 residues long. Germline CDR1 and CDR2: MNHEY and SMNVEV (reference sequence). V gave up 7 bases and J gave up 5 bases, with 26 bases separating them. The CDR3 sequence is CASTIRAGPLLSTEAFF. Written as DNA, the CDR3 is TGTGCCAGCACCATCCGAGCAGGCCCATTGCTCTCAACTGAAGCTTTCTTT.

CDR3 region: CASSLDQGYNEQFF. CDR3 bases: TGTGCCAGCAGCTTAGACCAGGGTTACAATGAGCAGTTCTTC. V and J are TRBV5-4 and TRBJ2-1; D possibly corresponds to TRBD1 (5 bases). The germline V gene has CDR1 SGHNT and CDR2 YYREEE (reference sequence). The CDR3 is made up of 14 amino acids. V was pared by 2 bases and J by 4 bases, with 10 bases between.

CDR3 amino acids: CASSYLKLTGSEQYF. In nucleotides, the CDR3 is TGTGCCAGCAGTTACTTAAAACTCACAGGGTCGGAGCAGTACTTC. The rearrangement joins TRBV6-5 to TRBJ2-7; maybe TRBD1 (6 bases). The V end lost 1 base, the J end lost 7 bases, and 17 bases lay between the germline ends. The germline V gene has CDR1 MNHEY and CDR2 SVGAGI. The CDR3 is 15 residues long.

The chain joins TRBV28 to TRBJ2-1; 13 nucleotides match TRBD2. The CDR3 has 15 amino acids. Germline V gene sequence: CDR1 MDHEN, CDR2 SYDVKM. J lost 4 bases, V lost 6 bases, and 3 bases had no gene match. The CDR3 DNA sequence: TGTGCCAGCAGCTTACTAGCGGGGGGGTACAATGAGCAGTTCTTC. Translating gives CASSLLAGGYNEQFF.

The rearrangement links TRBV6-2 or TRBV6-3 to TRBJ2-1; TRBD1 matches at 9 bases. The CDR3 loop spans 15 amino acids. V shed 2 bases and J 9 bases; nucleotides not matched to a gene: 8. Germline assignment: CDR1 MNHEY and CDR2 SVGEGT. CDR3 in DNA: TGTGCCAGCAGTTACCGAGGACAGGGGTACGGTGAGCAGTTCTTC. Residues: CASSYRGQGYGEQFF.

This chain uses TRBV5-1 with TRBJ2-3, with D maybe TRBD2 (6 bases). Germline lookup yields CDR1 SGHRS and CDR2 YFSETQ. The ends were cut back, 0 bases at V and 3 bases at J, with 11 bases in the middle. This CDR3 is 15 amino acids long. DNA of the CDR3: TGCGCCAGCAGCTTGGTAGGACTAAAGACAGATACGCAGTATTTT. Amino acid sequence: CASSLVGLKTDTQYF.

This chain uses TRBV5-6 with TRBJ1-1, with a tentative D call TRBD1 (6 bases). The germline CDR1 and CDR2 sequences are SGHDT and YYEEEE. CDR3 length equals 14 residues. V lost 1 base and J lost 2, with 9 bases in between. In nucleotides, the CDR3 is TGTGCCAGCAGCTTGTCAGGGGTCAACACTGAAGCTTTCTTT. Translation: CASSLSGVNTEAFF.

The chain carries TRBV5-1 and TRBJ2-3; D is possibly TRBD2 (7 bases). This CDR3 comprises 15 residues. V lost 3 bases and J 5 bases, leaving 16 bases between the germline ends. CDR1 and CDR2 (germline): SGHRS, YFSETQ. CDR3 nucleotides: TGCGCCAGCAGCTCTTTCGGGGGGCCGATAGATACGCAGTATTTT. Translated, it gives CASSSFGGPIDTQYF.

For the CDR3, the DNA is TGTGCCAGCAGCTCGCTAGCGGGGGGTTGGGTTGAGCAGTTCTTC. This translates into CASSSLAGGWVEQFF. The chain combines TRBV7-9 with TRBJ2-1; 11 nucleotides match TRBD2. V lost 4 bases and J lost 9; bases outside the gene matches: 8. The CDR3 has 15 amino acids. Germline CDR1 reads SEHNR; CDR2 reads FQNEAQ (reference sequence).

The chain couples TRBV5-1 to TRBJ2-1, with TRBD1 identical over 7 bases. The CDR3 covers 14 residues. The V and J ends lost 5 bases and 10 bases, in that order; junction bases with no gene match: 12. Germline V gene data show CDR1 as SGHRS and CDR2 as YFSETQ. CDR3 residues: CASSEVTGSGEQFF. Written as DNA, the CDR3 is TGCGCCAGCAGTGAGGTGACAGGGTCAGGGGAGCAGTTCTTC. Supplemented by reference TRBV5-1 and TRBJ2-1, the full variable domain reads KAGVTQTPRYLIKTRGQQVTLSCSPISGHRSVSWYQQTPGQGLQFLFEYFSETQRNKGNFPGRFSGRQFSNSRSEMNVSTLELGDSALYLCASSEVTGSGEQFFGPGTRLTVL.